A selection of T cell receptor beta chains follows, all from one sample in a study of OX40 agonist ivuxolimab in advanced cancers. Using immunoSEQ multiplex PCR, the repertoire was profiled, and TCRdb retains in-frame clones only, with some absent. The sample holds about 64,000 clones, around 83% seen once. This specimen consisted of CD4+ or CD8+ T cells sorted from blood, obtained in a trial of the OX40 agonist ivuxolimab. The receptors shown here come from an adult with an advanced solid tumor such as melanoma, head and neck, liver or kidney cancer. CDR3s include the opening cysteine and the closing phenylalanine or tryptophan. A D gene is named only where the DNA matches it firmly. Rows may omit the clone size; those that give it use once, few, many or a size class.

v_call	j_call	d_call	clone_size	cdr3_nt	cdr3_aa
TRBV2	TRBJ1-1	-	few	TGTGCCAGCAGTGAAAGTCCTGTAGACACTGAAGCTTTCTTT	CASSESPVDTEAFF
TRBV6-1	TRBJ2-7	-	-	TGTGCCAGCAAGGGCCTCATGTACGAGCAGTACTTC	CASKGLMYEQYF
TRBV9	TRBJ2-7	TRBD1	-	TGTGCCAGCAGCGGTCGACAGGGCCCCGAGCAGTACTTC	CASSGRQGPEQYF
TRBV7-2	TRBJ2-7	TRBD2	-	TGTGCCAGCAGAGAACTAGCGGGGATCTCCTACGAGCAGTACTTC	CASRELAGISYEQYF
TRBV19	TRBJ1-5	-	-	TGTGCCAGTAGTATAGGGGTCAAATCCCAGCATTTT	CASSIGVKSQHF
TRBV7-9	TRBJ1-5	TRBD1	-	TGTGCCAGCAGCTTAGCGGGGACAGGTCAGCCCCAGCATTTT	CASSLAGTGQPQHF
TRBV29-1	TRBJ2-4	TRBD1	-	TGCAGCGGGTTGGGGACAGGGGGCGGTCAGTACTTC	CSGLGTGGGQYF
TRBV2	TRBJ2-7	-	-	TGTGCCAGCAGTGAAGGCAAAGCCTACGAGCAGTACTTC	CASSEGKAYEQYF
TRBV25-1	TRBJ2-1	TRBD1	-	TGTGCCAGCAGTGAATGGGGGACAGGGAGTGATGAGCAGTTCTTC	CASSEWGTGSDEQFF
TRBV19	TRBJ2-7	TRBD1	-	TGTGCCAGTAGTACCAACAGGGGCGAGCAGTACTTC	CASSTNRGEQYF
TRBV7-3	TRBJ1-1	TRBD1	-	TGTGCCAGCAGCTTAGCGCCAGGGGGCACTGAAGCTTTCTTT	CASSLAPGGTEAFF
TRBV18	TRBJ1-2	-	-	TGTGCCAGCTCACCGGGTCAGATTAACTATGGCTACACCTTC	CASSPGQINYGYTF
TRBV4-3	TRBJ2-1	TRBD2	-	TGCGCCAGCAGCCAAGATCTGGCGGGGGGTACCAATGAGCAGTTCTTC	CASSQDLAGGTNEQFF
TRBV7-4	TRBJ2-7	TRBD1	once	TGTGCCAGCAGCCAAAAAACCGGGACAGGGTCCTACGAGCAGTACTTC	CASSQKTGTGSYEQYF
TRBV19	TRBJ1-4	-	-	TGTGCCAGTAGTATGAGGGATAATTACTCGGGGCTGTTTTTT	CASSMRDNYSGLFF
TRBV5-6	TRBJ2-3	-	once	TGTGCCAGCACCACTCGCTACACAGATACGCAGTATTTT	CASTTRYTDTQYF
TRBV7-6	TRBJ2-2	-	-	TGTGCCAGCAGCTTAGACAGTGCGAACACCGGGGAGCTGTTTTTT	CASSLDSANTGELFF
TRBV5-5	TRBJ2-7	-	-	TGTGCCAGCAGCTTGGCCTGGGGCAGCGCGTACGAGCAGTACTTC	CASSLAWGSAYEQYF
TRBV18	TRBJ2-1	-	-	TGTGCCAGCTCCGAGCGGTCCCGAGGCGATGAGCAGTTCTTC	CASSERSRGDEQFF
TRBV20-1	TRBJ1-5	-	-	TGCAGTGCTAAGGGTCAGCCCCAGCATTTT	CSAKGQPQHF
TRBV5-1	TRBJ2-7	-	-	TGCGCCAGCAGCTTGGTTCCCAGGGGCGACGAGCAGTACTTC	CASSLVPRGDEQYF
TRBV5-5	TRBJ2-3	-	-	TGTGCCAGCAGCTTGGATCCAGCGGCCACTAGCACAGATACGCAGTATTTT	CASSLDPAATSTDTQYF
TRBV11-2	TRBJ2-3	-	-	TGTGCCAGCAGCTTAGATTACGCAGATACGCAGTATTTT	CASSLDYADTQYF
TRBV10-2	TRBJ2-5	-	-	TGCGCCAGCAGTGATATGGAGGGACAAGAGACCCAGTACTTC	CASSDMEGQETQYF
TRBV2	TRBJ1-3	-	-	TGTGCCAGCACCGCTGAGGGATATGGAAACACCATATATTTT	CASTAEGYGNTIYF
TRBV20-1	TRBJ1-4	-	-	TGCAGTGCTAGAGGGGGTAGTTTACTGTTTTTT	CSARGGSLLFF
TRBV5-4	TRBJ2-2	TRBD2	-	TGTGCCAGCAGCCCGGGACTAGGGATGTCGCCCGGGGAGCTGTTTTTT	CASSPGLGMSPGELFF
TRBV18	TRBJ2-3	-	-	TGTGCCAGCTCACCATCGGGGCCAGATACGCAGTATTTT	CASSPSGPDTQYF
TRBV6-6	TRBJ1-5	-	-	TGTGCCAGCAGTGTTGGTCAGGTTATTGATCAGCCCCAGCATTTT	CASSVGQVIDQPQHF
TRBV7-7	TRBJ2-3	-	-	TGTGCTAGCAGCTTTCTCAGGGCAGATACGCAGTATTTT	CASSFLRADTQYF
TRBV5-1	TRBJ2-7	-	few	TGCGCCAGCAGCTTGGAGGGCAGATTAAGGTACTTC	CASSLEGRLRYF
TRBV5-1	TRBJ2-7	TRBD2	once	TGCGCCAGCAGCTTGCGCGGGGAGGGGTCCTACGAGCAGTACTTC	CASSLRGEGSYEQYF
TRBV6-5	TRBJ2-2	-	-	TGTGCCAGCAGTTTAGAGGGAACGAACACCGGGGAGCTGTTTTTT	CASSLEGTNTGELFF
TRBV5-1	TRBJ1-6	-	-	TGCGCCAGCAGCTTTTCCGGGTTCTCGGATTCACCCCTCCACTTT	CASSFSGFSDSPLHF
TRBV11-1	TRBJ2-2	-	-	TGTGCCAGCAGCTCCCAAACAGGGTCGAACGGGGAGCTGTTTTTT	CASSSQTGSNGELFF
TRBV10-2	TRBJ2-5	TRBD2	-	TGCGCCAGCAGTGAGACGGAGCGGGGGGGGGAGACCCAGTACTTC	CASSETERGGETQYF
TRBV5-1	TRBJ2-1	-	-	TGCGCCAGCAGCTTGGCGGGAGAGTACAATGAGCAGTTCTTC	CASSLAGEYNEQFF
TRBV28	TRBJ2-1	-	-	TGTAAGGGGGATGAGCAGTTCTTC	CKGDEQFF
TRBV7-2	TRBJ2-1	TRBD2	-	TGTGCCAGCAGCTTAGCGGAGGGACTAGCGAGCCACAATGAGCAGTTCTTC	CASSLAEGLASHNEQFF
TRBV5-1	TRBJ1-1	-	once	TGCGCCAGCAAGGCAGGGTCGTTTAACACTGAAGCTTTCTTT	CASKAGSFNTEAFF
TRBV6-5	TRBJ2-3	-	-	TGTGCCAGCACCTACGCGTACACAGATACGCAGTATTTT	CASTYAYTDTQYF
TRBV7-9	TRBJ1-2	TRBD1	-	TGTGCCAGCGGGGACAGGGTACGAGGCTATGGCTACACCTTC	CASGDRVRGYGYTF
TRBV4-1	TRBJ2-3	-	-	TGCGCCAGCAGCCAAGAGGGGGTAGGAGTTAGCACAGATACGCAGTATTTT	CASSQEGVGVSTDTQYF
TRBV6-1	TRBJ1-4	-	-	TGTGCCAGCAGGGGGGGCCAAAGCGGTAACGAAAAACTGTTTTTT	CASRGGQSGNEKLFF
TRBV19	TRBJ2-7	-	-	TGTGCCAGTAGTAGCCCCGGGGGATCCTACGAGCAGTACTTC	CASSSPGGSYEQYF
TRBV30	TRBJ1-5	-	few	TGTGCCTCCGGGGCCGTAAATCAGCCCCAGCATTTT	CASGAVNQPQHF
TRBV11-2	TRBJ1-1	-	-	TGTGCCAGCAGTCATAGCCCGGGCACTGAAGCTTTCTTT	CASSHSPGTEAFF
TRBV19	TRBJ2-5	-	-	TGTGCCAGTAGGGACGTGTACCAAGAGACCCAGTACTTC	CASRDVYQETQYF
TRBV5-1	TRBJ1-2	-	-	TGCGCCAGCAGCTTGTCGGGGGACTATGGCTACACCTTC	CASSLSGDYGYTF
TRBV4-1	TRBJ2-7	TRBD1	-	TGCGCCAGCAGCAAGACCCCGGGACAGGGTCCCTACGAGCAGTACTTC	CASSKTPGQGPYEQYF
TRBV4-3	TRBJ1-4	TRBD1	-	TGCGCCAGCAGCCCCGGACCACAGGGGGAAGGGGAAAAACTGTTTTTT	CASSPGPQGEGEKLFF